This T cell receptor (beta chain) was identified in a study of cytomegalovirus exposure and HLA in healthy donors. Study-wide results and caveats: Follow-up analysis later connected one missense variant in DCLRE1C with trimming of TCR beta V- and J-genes.

The study ran its PCR with 60 Vbeta and 13 Jbeta primers. Some clones are missing from TCRdb's copy, which holds only in-frame ones; the method was immunoSEQ multiplex PCR. The data show fewer than 150,000 clones, with roughly 80% seen just once and roughly 4.2% held by the top ten. CDR1 and CDR2 from the germline V gene are LNHNV and YYDKDF (reference sequence). There are 16 residues in the CDR3. The ends were cut back, 0 bases at V and 0 bases at J, with 9 bases in the middle. A word on this clone: As yet, its antigen is unknown.

The sequencing input was PBMCs. This sequence was found in a man in his forties in good health and CMV-seropositive. V is TRBV15 and J is TRBJ1-5, with D tentatively TRBD1 (5 bases). Written as DNA, the CDR3 is TGTGCCACCAGCAGAGAAGGGGCATCTAGCAATCAGCCCCAGCATTTT. Translating it yields CATSREGASSNQPQHF. The full variable domain, rest sourced from reference TRBV15 and TRBJ1-5, is DAMVIQNPRYQVTQFGKPVTLSCSQTLNHNVMYWYQQKSSQAPKLLFHYYDKDFNNEADTPDNFQSRRPNTSFCFLDIRSPGLGDTAMYLCATSREGASSNQPQHFGDGTRLSIL.